Below, one T cell receptor beta chain is given with its context. Its antigen is still unknown. The data stem from a study of radiotherapy plus CTLA-4 blockade in lung cancer. Broader study findings: Response, reportedly, was best predicted by interferon-beta along with early blood T cell clone dynamics. After radiotherapy and ipilimumab, tumor-derived clones expanded in peripheral blood.

TCRdb's table, derived via immunoSEQ multiplex PCR, lists solely in-frame clones and lacks some. The sample has around 55,000 clones; approximately 80% are singletons. V shed 10 bases and J 0 bases; nucleotides not matched to a gene: 3. This CDR3 is built from 15 residues. The germline gives CDR1 SNHLY, CDR2 FYNNEI. The rearrangement joins TRBV2 to TRBJ2-6; 10 nucleotides align to TRBD1. This specimen was peripheral blood, taken from a patient treated with radiotherapy plus ipilimumab. This sequence originates from a human donor with non-small cell lung cancer whose response to radiotherapy plus ipilimumab could not be evaluated. In DNA, the CDR3 is TGTGCCACCCGGACAGGGGGCTCTGGGGCCAACGTCCTGACTTTC. Protein: CATRTGGSGANVLTF.